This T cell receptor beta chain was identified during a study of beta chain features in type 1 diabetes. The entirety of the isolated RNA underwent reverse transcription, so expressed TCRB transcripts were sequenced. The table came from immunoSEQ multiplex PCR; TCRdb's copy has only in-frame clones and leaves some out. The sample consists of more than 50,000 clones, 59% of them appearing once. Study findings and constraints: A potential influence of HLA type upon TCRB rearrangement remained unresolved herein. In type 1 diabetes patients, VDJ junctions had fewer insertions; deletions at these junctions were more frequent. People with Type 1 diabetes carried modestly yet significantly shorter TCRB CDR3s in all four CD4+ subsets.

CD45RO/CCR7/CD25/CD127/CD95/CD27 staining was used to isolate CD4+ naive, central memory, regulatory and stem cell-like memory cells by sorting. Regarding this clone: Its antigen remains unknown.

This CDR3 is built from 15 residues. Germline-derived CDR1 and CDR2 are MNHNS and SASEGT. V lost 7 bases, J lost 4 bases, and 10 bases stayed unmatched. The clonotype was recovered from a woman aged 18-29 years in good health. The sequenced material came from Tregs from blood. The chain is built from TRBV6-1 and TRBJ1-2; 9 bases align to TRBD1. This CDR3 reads CASNTGGGSIYGYTF. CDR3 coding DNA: TGTGCCAGCAATACAGGGGGCGGCTCCATCTATGGCTACACCTTC.